These 18 T cell receptor beta chains were sequenced from one sample in a study of cytomegalovirus exposure and HLA in healthy donors. This PCR relied on a set of 60 Vbeta primers and 13 Jbeta primers. The protocol was immunoSEQ multiplex PCR, while the TCRdb copy is restricted to in-frame clones and leaves out a portion. The data hold about 98,000 clones, with about four fifths observed a single time. What was sequenced was PBMCs. The receptors here all came from a man in his late teens or twenties in good health and CMV-seropositive.

This sequence joins TRBV7-9 and TRBJ1-5; 7 bases align to TRBD1. V dropped 5 bases and J dropped 2; count of bases not matched to a gene: 6. CDR3 length: 15 amino acids. CDR1 is SEHNR, CDR2 FQNEAQ, per germline (reference sequence). In DNA form, the CDR3 reads TGTGCCAGCAGCCTGACAGGGTGGGGCAATCAGCCCCAGCATTTT. Translated, it gives CASSLTGWGNQPQHF.

The chain employs TRBV2 and TRBJ1-6; the D gene is possibly TRBD1 (5 bases). There are 12 residues in the CDR3. V lost 8 bases and J 10 bases, leaving 12 bases between the germline ends. Germline V gene data show CDR1 as SNHLY and CDR2 as FYNNEI. The CDR3 protein is CASGRGDSPLHF. DNA for the CDR3: TGTGCCAGCGGGAGGGGAGACTCACCCCTCCACTTT.

The V and J genes are TRBV6-5 and TRBJ1-2; 9 nucleotides agree with TRBD1. CDR1 is MNHEY, CDR2 SVGAGI, per germline. CDR3 length: 15 residues. Trimming cost V 0 bases and J 2 bases; bases outside gene matches: 1. CDR3 amino acids: CASSYSGTGNYGYTF. The CDR3 DNA is TGTGCCAGCAGTTACTCGGGGACAGGGAACTATGGCTACACCTTC.

The J gene is TRBJ2-7, the V gene TRBV19; D is unresolved. Germline loops: CDR1 LNHDA, CDR2 SQIVND (reference sequence). The CDR3 loop spans 13 amino acids. V gave up 3 bases and J gave up 2 bases, with 8 bases separating them. The CDR3: CASSMVVAYEQYF. CDR3 nucleotides: TGTGCCAGTAGTATGGTGGTAGCCTACGAGCAGTACTTC. Full variable domain (outside the CDR3, taken from reference TRBV19 and TRBJ2-7): DGGITQSPKYLFRKEGQNVTLSCEQNLNHDAMYWYRQDPGQGLRLIYYSQIVNDFQKGDIAEGYSVSREKKESFPLTVTSAQKNPTAFYLCASSMVVAYEQYFGPGTRLTVT.

V usage is TRBV13 and J usage is TRBJ2-1, with D perhaps matching TRBD2 (6 bases). In germline, CDR1 is PRHDT, CDR2 FYEKMQ (reference sequence). This CDR3 is built from 16 residues. V lost 1 base, J lost 9 bases, and 19 bases lay in between. CDR3 protein: CASSLESISTRPEQFF. DNA of the CDR3: TGTGCCAGCAGCTTAGAATCCATATCGACTAGACCTGAGCAGTTCTTC.

The chain joins TRBV5-6 to TRBJ2-3; the D gene is possibly TRBD2 (6 bases). The CDR3 loop spans 13 amino acids. The germline V and J ends were trimmed by 4 bases and 6 bases, with 12 bases remaining between them. Germline V gene sequence: CDR1 SGHDT, CDR2 YYEEEE. This CDR3 is CASSRGTSDTQYF. CDR3 nucleotide sequence: TGTGCCAGCAGCCGAGGGACTTCGGATACGCAGTATTTT.

The genes are TRBV5-1 and TRBJ2-1; the match to TRBD1 covers 10 bases. J was trimmed by 9 bases and V by 0 bases; bases with no gene match: 3. Germline V gene lookup returns CDR1 SGHRS and CDR2 YFSETQ. This CDR3 is built from 14 residues. The CDR3 loop is CASSLGGQGGEQFF. The DNA of the CDR3 is TGCGCCAGCAGCTTGGGTGGACAGGGGGGTGAGCAGTTCTTC.

The rearrangement joins TRBV29-1 to TRBJ2-7; D is unresolved. V shed 2 bases and J shed 3 bases, with 8 bases lying between them. Germline V lookup: CDR1 SQVTM, CDR2 ANQGSEA. The CDR3 covers 12 residues. The CDR3 is CSVETGVYEQYF. The CDR3 DNA is TGCAGCGTTGAAACGGGTGTCTACGAGCAGTACTTC.

This chain joins TRBV30 and TRBJ1-3, with TRBD1 as a possible D gene (6 bases). V gave up 4 bases and J gave up 0 bases, with 13 bases separating them. The germline V gene encodes CDR1 GTSNPN and CDR2 SVGIG (reference sequence). The CDR3 is 15 amino acids. CDR3 amino acids: CAWNDRLFSGNTIYF. The CDR3 coding sequence is TGTGCCTGGAATGACAGGCTTTTCTCTGGAAACACCATATATTTT.

There are a few counts of this clone. V usage is TRBV6-6 and J usage is TRBJ1-1; D uncertain. CDR1 is MNHNY and CDR2 is SVGAGI in the germline V gene (reference sequence). The CDR3 totals 12 residues. V was cut by 5 bases and J by 1 base, with 5 bases left in between. CDR3 residues: CASSPSNTEAFF. The CDR3 DNA sequence: TGTGCCAGCAGTCCATCGAACACTGAAGCTTTCTTT.

V and J are TRBV19 and TRBJ1-1; D is undetermined. The CDR3 consists of 12 residues. Trimming stripped 5 bases from V and 5 bases from J, with 9 bases between. Germline V gene data show CDR1 as LNHDA and CDR2 as SQIVND (reference sequence). The CDR3 nucleotides are TGTGCCAGTAGTCATGATCGGACTGAAGCTTTCTTT. As protein: CASSHDRTEAFF.

There are a few counts of this clone. J is TRBJ1-2 and V is TRBV27; possibly TRBD1 for D (5 bases). The CDR3 totals 18 residues. V was trimmed by 5 bases and J by 6 bases, leaving 28 bases between them. CDR1 is MNHEY and CDR2 is SMNVEV in the germline V gene (reference sequence). CDR3 nucleotide sequence: TGTGCCAGCAGTCCACCCTTCCGGGGCGCTGGAGGGGTCGATGGCTACACCTTC. As protein: CASSPPFRGAGGVDGYTF.

The chain combines TRBV7-2 with TRBJ1-5; tentatively, D is TRBD1 (5 bases). Germline CDR1 and CDR2: SGHTA and FQGNSA. V gave up 1 base and J gave up 2 bases, with 9 bases separating them. The CDR3 runs to 15 residues. The CDR3 DNA reads TGTGCCAGCAGCTTAGTCGGGGGTCGCAATCAGCCCCAGCATTTT. Translated: CASSLVGGRNQPQHF. The variable domain in full, completed from reference TRBV7-2 and TRBJ1-5, reads GAGVSQSPSNKVTEKGKDVELRCDPISGHTALYWYRQSLGQGLEFLIYFQGNSAPDKSGLPSDRFSAERTGGSVSTLTIQRTQQEDSAVYLCASSLVGGRNQPQHFGDGTRLSIL.

This clone was found a few times. This chain links TRBV27 with TRBJ2-3, with 9 positions matching TRBD2. The V gene end was trimmed by 3 bases and the J gene end by 6 bases; junction bases not matched to a gene: 10. Per the germline V gene, CDR1 is MNHEY and CDR2 is SMNVEV (reference sequence). The length of the CDR3 is 16 residues. CDR3 in amino acids: CASSFFRRGGGDTQYF. The CDR3, as DNA: TGTGCCAGCAGTTTTTTTCGGCGGGGGGGCGGGGATACGCAGTATTTT.

The chain recombines TRBV27 with TRBJ1-1; 7 bases line up with TRBD1. CDR1 is MNHEY, CDR2 SMNVEV, per germline (reference sequence). With 5 bases clipped from V and 3 bases from J, the junction kept 12 bases outside the gene matches. This CDR3 spans 16 amino acids. The CDR3 loop is CASSPLTGLLDTEAFF. CDR3 nucleotide sequence: TGTGCCAGCAGTCCATTGACAGGGCTGTTGGACACTGAAGCTTTCTTT.

This clone turned up a few times. The chain has TRBV27 and TRBJ2-2; D remains unclear. Germline V gene sequence: CDR1 MNHEY, CDR2 SMNVEV (reference sequence). V was pared by 5 bases and J by 9 bases, with 16 bases between. This CDR3 is built from 14 residues. The CDR3 is CASSLGSSPRELFF. The CDR3 DNA reads TGTGCCAGCAGTCTCGGGTCTTCCCCCCGGGAGCTGTTTTTT.

The chain has TRBV4-1 and TRBJ2-7, with 9 bases lining up with TRBD2. This CDR3 comprises 15 residues. Germline CDR1 MGHRA, CDR2 YSYEKL. V was clipped by 4 bases and J by 5 bases; unmatched bases: 9. The CDR3 sequence: CASSLTAGGPDEQYF. The CDR3 DNA is TGCGCCAGCAGCCTTACGGCGGGGGGGCCCGACGAGCAGTACTTC.

The chain recombines TRBV20-1 with TRBJ2-7, with TRBD2 identical over 11 bases. The CDR3 spans 11 residues. Germline CDR1 DFQATT, CDR2 SNEGSKA (reference sequence). This CDR3 is CSGTSGYEQYF. Here the CDR3 DNA reads TGCTCCGGGACTAGCGGCTACGAGCAGTACTTC.